The 9 T cell receptor beta chains below come from one sample, sequenced in a study of T-cell memory formation after mild COVID-19. Each CDR3 protein is one row after TCRdb ran MiXCR on the 5' RACE reads. The table shows about 190,000 distinct CDR3 sequences, with roughly a tenth occurring only once. The sequenced material came from PBMCs or a T cell subset sorted from them (not recorded which). The receptor set was obtained from a man in his late teens or twenties who had mild COVID-19 (a few samples of this study predate the infection). Cell type and time point are not known.

The chain couples TRBV10-3 to TRBJ2-6; D perhaps matches TRBD2 (5 bases). This CDR3 comprises 16 residues. V lost 0 bases to trimming and J lost 2 bases, with 8 bases between them. Looked up from germline, CDR1 is ENHRY and CDR2 is SYGVKD. CDR3 nucleotides: TGTGCCATCAGTGAGTCGACCGGGGCTGGGGCCAACGTCCTGACTTTC. Amino acids: CAISESTGAGANVLTF.

The genes are TRBV30 and TRBJ1-5; D gene unclear. Trimming took 3 bases from V and 3 from J, leaving 9 bases between them. This CDR3 region has 13 residues. Germline values: CDR1 GTSNPN, CDR2 SVGIG (reference sequence). CDR3 coding DNA: TGTGCCTGGAGCGCCAGAGACAATCAGCCCCAGCATTTT. Protein sequence: CAWSARDNQPQHF.

The chain couples TRBV3-1 to TRBJ1-2; 9 bases match TRBD1. Germline values: CDR1 LGHDT, CDR2 YNNKEL (reference sequence). This CDR3 is built from 15 residues. J lost 4 bases, V lost 3 bases, and 6 bases had no gene match. As DNA, the CDR3 is TGTGCCAGCAGCCACGAAACAGGGGGCACCTATGGCTACACCTTC. It yields the protein CASSHETGGTYGYTF.

The rearrangement uses TRBV29-1 and TRBJ2-1; 15 bases fit TRBD2. The germline V gene encodes CDR1 SQVTM and CDR2 ANQGSEA. V trimming: 6 bases; J trimming: 4 bases; junction bases outside the gene matches: 4. The CDR3 totals 15 residues. As DNA, the CDR3 is TGCAGCGTCGAGGGACTAGCGGGGGGTTACAATGAGCAGTTCTTC. It specifies CSVEGLAGGYNEQFF.

V is TRBV9 and J is TRBJ2-3; D is possibly TRBD2 (5 bases). CDR1 is SGDLS and CDR2 is YYNGEE in the germline V gene. CDR3 size: 14 residues. The V gene lost 0 bases and the J gene lost 6 bases, with 11 bases spanning the gap. In DNA, the CDR3 is TGTGCCAGCAGCGTAGGTTGGAGAGGGGATACGCAGTATTTT. It translates to CASSVGWRGDTQYF.

This clonotype was detected a few times. The genes are TRBV12-3 or TRBV12-4 and TRBJ1-6, with 7 bases identical to TRBD1. This CDR3 is 17 amino acids long. J was trimmed by 0 bases and V by 6 bases; bases with no gene match: 8. CDR3 coding DNA: TGTGCCAGCAGCCAGGGGGACAGAAGCTCCTATAATTCACCCCTCCACTTT. Translated: CASSQGDRSSYNSPLHF.

This chain links TRBV5-1 with TRBJ2-3; 7 nucleotides align to TRBD1. V lost 6 bases and J lost 2; bases outside the gene matches: 9. Germline V gene sequence: CDR1 SGHRS, CDR2 YFSETQ. The CDR3 has 15 residues. The CDR3 reads CASTRQGESTDTQYF. Written as DNA, the CDR3 is TGCGCCAGCACCCGTCAGGGGGAATCCACAGATACGCAGTATTTT.

The V call is TRBV20-1, the J call TRBJ1-1, with TRBD1 as a possible D gene (6 bases). CDR3 length: 19 residues. The germline CDR1 and CDR2 sequences are DFQATT and SNEGSKA (reference sequence). The germline V and J ends were trimmed by 2 bases and 1 base, with 26 bases remaining between them. This CDR3 reads CSARKNWQGPLGANTEAFF. CDR3 DNA: TGCAGTGCTAGAAAGAATTGGCAGGGTCCGTTGGGGGCGAACACTGAAGCTTTCTTT.

This clonotype was seen a few times. The chain combines TRBV4-2 with TRBJ2-1, with TRBD1 matching over 9 bases. Germline CDR1 reads LGHNA; CDR2 reads YNFKEQ. V gave up 0 bases and J gave up 3 bases; unmatched junction bases: 6. The CDR3 spans 17 residues. DNA for the CDR3: TGTGCCAGCAGCCAAGATAGGACAGGGGCGATCTACAATGAGCAGTTCTTC. This sequence encodes CASSQDRTGAIYNEQFF.